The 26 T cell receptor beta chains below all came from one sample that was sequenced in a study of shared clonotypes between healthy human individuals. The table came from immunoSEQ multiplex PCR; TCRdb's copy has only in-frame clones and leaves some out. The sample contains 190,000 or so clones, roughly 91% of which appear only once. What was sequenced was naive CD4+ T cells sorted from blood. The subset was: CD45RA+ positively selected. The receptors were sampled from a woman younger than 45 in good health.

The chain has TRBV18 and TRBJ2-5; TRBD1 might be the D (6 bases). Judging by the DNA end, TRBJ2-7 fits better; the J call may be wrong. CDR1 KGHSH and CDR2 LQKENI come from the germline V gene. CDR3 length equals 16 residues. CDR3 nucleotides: TGTGCCAGCTCCCTTCACGAACCCGGGACAAGCTACGAGCAGTACTTC. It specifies CASSLHEPGTSYEQYF.

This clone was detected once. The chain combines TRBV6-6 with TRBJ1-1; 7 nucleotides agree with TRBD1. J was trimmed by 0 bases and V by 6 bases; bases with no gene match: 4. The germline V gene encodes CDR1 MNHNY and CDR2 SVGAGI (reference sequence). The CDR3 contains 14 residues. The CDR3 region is CASSHRGVNTEAFF. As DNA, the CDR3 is TGTGCCAGCAGCCACAGGGGAGTGAACACTGAAGCTTTCTTT.

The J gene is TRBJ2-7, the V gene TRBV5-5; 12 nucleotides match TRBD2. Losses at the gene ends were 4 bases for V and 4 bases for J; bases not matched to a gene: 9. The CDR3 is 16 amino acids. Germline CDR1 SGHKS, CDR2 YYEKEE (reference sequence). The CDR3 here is CASSLTGTSGLYEQYF. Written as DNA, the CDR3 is TGTGCCAGCAGCCTGACCGGGACTAGCGGGCTGTACGAGCAGTACTTC.

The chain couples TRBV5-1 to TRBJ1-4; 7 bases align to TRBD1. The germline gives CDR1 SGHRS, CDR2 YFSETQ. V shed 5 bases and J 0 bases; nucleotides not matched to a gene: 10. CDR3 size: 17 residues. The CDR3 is CASSFLGQAATNEKLFF. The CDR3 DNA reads TGCGCCAGCAGTTTTCTTGGACAGGCGGCAACTAATGAAAAACTGTTTTTT.

For the CDR3, the DNA is TGTGCCAGCTCACCCATCCCGGGACCCTGGAACACTGAAGCTTTCTTT. It translates to CASSPIPGPWNTEAFF. This chain links TRBV18 with TRBJ1-1; a weak D match, TRBD1 (5 bases). Germline V lookup: CDR1 KGHSH, CDR2 LQKENI. V was cut by 3 bases and J by 1 base, with 15 bases left in between. The CDR3 loop spans 16 amino acids.

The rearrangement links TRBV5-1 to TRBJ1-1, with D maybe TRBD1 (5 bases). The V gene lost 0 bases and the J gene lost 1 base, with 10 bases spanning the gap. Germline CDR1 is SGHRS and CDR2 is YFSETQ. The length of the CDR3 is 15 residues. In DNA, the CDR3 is TGCGCCAGCAGCTTGGTCGGGGGAGAGAACACTGAAGCTTTCTTT. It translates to CASSLVGGENTEAFF. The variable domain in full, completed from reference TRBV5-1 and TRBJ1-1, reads KAGVTQTPRYLIKTRGQQVTLSCSPISGHRSVSWYQQTPGQGLQFLFEYFSETQRNKGNFPGRFSGRQFSNSRSEMNVSTLELGDSALYLCASSLVGGENTEAFFGQGTRLTVV.

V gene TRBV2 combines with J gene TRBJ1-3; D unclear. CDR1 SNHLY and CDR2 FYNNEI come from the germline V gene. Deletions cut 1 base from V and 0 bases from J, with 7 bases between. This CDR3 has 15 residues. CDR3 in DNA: TGTGCCAGCAGTGAAGGACAATACTCTGGAAACACCATATATTTT. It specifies CASSEGQYSGNTIYF. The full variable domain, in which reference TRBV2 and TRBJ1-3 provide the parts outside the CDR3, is EPEVTQTPSHQVTQMGQEVILRCVPISNHLYFYWYRQILGQKVEFLVSFYNNEISEKSEIFDDQFSVERPDGSNFTLKIRSTKLEDSAMYFCASSEGQYSGNTIYFGEGSWLTVV.

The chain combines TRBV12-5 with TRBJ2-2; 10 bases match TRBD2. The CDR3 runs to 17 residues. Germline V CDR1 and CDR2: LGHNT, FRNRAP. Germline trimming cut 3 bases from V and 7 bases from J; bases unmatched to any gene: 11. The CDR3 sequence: CASGFQQGLASGGELFF. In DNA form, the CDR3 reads TGTGCTAGTGGTTTTCAACAGGGACTAGCGTCAGGCGGGGAGCTGTTTTTT.

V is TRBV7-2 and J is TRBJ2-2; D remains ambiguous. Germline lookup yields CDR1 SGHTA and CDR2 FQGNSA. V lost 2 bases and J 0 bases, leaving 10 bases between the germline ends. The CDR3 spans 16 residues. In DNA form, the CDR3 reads TGTGCCAGCAGCTTAACGAGTCGCGCGAACACCGGGGAGCTGTTTTTT. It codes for CASSLTSRANTGELFF.

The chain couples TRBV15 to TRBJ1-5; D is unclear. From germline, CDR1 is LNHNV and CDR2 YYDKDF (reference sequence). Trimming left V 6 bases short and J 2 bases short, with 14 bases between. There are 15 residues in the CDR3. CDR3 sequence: CATSKGGWGNQPQHF. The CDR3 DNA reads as TGTGCCACCAGTAAGGGTGGATGGGGCAATCAGCCCCAGCATTTT.

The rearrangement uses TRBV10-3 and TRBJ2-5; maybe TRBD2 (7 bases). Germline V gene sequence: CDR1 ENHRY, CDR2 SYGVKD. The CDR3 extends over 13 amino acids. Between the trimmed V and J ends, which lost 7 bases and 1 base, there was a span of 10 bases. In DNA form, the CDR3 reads TGTGCCATCAAGGGGGGGACCCAAGAGACCCAGTACTTC. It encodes CAIKGGTQETQYF.

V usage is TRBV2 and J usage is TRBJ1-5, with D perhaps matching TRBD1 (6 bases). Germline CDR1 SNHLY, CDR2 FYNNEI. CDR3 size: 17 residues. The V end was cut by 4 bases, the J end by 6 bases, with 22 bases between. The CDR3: CASSGGTLLMGAQPQHF. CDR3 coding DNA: TGTGCCAGCAGTGGAGGGACCCTCCTAATGGGGGCTCAGCCCCAGCATTTT.

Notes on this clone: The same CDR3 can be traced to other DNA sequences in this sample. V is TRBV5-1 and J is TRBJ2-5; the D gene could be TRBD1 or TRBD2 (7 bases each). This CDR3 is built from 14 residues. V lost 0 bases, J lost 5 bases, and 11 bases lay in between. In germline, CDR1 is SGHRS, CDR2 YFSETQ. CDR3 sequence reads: CASSLGQGGETQYF. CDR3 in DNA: TGCGCCAGCAGCTTGGGCCAGGGGGGGGAGACCCAGTACTTC.

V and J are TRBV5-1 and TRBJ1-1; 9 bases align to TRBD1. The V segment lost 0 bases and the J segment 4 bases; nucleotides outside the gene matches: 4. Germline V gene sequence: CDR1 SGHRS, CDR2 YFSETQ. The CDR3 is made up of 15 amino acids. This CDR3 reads CASSLEVTGGTEAFF. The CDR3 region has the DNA TGCGCCAGCAGCTTGGAGGTGACAGGGGGCACTGAAGCTTTCTTT.

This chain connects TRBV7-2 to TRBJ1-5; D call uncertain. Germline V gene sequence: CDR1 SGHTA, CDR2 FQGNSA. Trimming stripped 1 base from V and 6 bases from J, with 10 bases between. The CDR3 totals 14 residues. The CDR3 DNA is TGTGCCAGCAGCTTAGTTCAGAGAGGTCAGCCCCAGCATTTT. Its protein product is CASSLVQRGQPQHF.

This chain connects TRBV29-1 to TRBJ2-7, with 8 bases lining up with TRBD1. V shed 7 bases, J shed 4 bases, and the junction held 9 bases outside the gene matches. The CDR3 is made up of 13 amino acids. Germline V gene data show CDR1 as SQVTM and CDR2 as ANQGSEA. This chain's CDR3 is CSAVETGAYEQYF. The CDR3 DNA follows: TGCAGCGCCGTCGAGACAGGGGCTTACGAGCAGTACTTC.

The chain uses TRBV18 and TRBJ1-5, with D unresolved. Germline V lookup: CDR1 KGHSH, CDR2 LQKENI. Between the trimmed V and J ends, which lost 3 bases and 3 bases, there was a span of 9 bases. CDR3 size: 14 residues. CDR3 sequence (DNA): TGTGCCAGCTCACCGGCCCCTATCAATCAGCCCCAGCATTTT. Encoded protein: CASSPAPINQPQHF.

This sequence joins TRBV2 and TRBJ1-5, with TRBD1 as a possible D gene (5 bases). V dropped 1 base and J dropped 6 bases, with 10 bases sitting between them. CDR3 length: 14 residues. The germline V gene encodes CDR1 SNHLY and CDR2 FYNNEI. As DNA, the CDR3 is TGTGCCAGCAGTGAAGTAGGGGCGAGTCAGCCCCAGCATTTT. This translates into CASSEVGASQPQHF.

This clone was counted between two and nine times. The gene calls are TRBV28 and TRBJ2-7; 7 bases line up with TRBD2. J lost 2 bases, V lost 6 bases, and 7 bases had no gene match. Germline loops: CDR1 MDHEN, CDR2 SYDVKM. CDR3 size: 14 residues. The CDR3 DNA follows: TGTGCCAGCAGGGCCGGGACTATCACCTACGAGCAGTACTTC. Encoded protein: CASRAGTITYEQYF. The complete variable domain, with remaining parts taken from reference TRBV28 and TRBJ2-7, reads DVKVTQSSRYLVKRTGEKVFLECVQDMDHENMFWYRQDPGLGLRLIYFSYDVKMKEKGDIPEGYSVSREKKERFSLILESASTNQTSMYLCASRAGTITYEQYFGPGTRLTVT.

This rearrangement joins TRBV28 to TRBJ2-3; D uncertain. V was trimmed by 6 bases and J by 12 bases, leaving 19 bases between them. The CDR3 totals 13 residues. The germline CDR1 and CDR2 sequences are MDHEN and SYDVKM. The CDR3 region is CASSQGTVPPQYF. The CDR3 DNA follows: TGTGCCAGCAGCCAAGGCACAGTTCCTCCACAGTATTTT.

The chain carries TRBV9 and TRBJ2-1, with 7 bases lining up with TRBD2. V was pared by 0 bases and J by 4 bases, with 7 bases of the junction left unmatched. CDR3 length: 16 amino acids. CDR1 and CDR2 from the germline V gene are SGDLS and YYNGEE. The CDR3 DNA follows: TGTGCCAGCAGCGTAGGCGGCGGGAGAATATACAATGAGCAGTTCTTC. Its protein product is CASSVGGGRIYNEQFF.

In nucleotides, the CDR3 is TGTGCCAGCAGCTTGGTGTTCCAGGGGGCATACGAGCAGTACTTC. Its translation is CASSLVFQGAYEQYF. The chain combines TRBV5-6 with TRBJ2-7; TRBD1 matches 8 bases. CDR1 is SGHDT, CDR2 YYEEEE, per germline. There are 15 residues in the CDR3. V lost 0 bases, J lost 4 bases, and 6 bases stayed unmatched.

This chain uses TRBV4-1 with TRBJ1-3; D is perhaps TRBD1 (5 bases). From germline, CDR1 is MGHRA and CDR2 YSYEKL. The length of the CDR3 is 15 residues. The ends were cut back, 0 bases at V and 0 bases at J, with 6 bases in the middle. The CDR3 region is CASSQEGASGNTIYF. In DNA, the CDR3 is TGCGCCAGCAGCCAAGAAGGGGCCTCTGGAAACACCATATATTTT.

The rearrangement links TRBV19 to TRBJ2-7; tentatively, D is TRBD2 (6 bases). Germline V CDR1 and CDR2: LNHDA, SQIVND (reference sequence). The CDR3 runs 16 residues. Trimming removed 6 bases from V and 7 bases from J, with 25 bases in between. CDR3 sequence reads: CASSPRGRLSSREQYF. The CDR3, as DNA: TGTGCCAGTAGCCCCCGGGGGAGACTGAGTTCTCGGGAGCAGTACTTC.

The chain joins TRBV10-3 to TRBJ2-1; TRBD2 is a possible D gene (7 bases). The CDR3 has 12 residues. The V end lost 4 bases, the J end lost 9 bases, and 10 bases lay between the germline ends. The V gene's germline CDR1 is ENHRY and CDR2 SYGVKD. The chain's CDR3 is CAISGGGPEQFF. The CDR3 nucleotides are TGTGCCATCAGTGGCGGGGGCCCTGAGCAGTTCTTC.

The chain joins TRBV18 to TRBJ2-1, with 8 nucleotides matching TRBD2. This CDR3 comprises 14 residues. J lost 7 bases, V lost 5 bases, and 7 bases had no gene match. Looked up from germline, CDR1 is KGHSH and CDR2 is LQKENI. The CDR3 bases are TGTGCCAGCTCAGGCGGGAGGAGGTCAAATGAGCAGTTCTTC. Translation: CASSGGRRSNEQFF.